This T cell receptor (beta chain) was recovered during a study of shared clonotypes between healthy human individuals. The authors' processing: Filtering differed because ImmunoSEQ produced junction-only sequences that carried no quality scores. Clones were read by immunoSEQ multiplex PCR, and TCRdb kept only the in-frame ones, dropping some. V and J calls and clone size are copied from that table; D and trimming were computed from the DNA. Of roughly 2,300,000 clones in the sample, roughly 92% were seen once. Whole-study findings and limits: Clonotype sharing among donors was thought likely to change with sequencing depth. Among the subsets, naive ones generally showed larger estimated richness than memory ones. Naive CD4 clonotypes overlapped across a few donors at approximately 5.5%.

Germline lookup yields CDR1 SGHTS and CDR2 YDEGEE. V dropped 4 bases and J dropped 2; count of bases not matched to a gene: 6. This CDR3 is 15 amino acids long. Worth noting for this clone: Its antigen is undetermined.

The source material was naive CD4+ T cells from PBMCs. Stated subset: CD45RA+ positively selected. This chain joins TRBV5-8 and TRBJ1-5; TRBD1 agrees at 7 bases. This receptor was obtained from a man younger than 30 in good health. Some clones in this sample may be carry-over from other donors' samples. DNA of the CDR3: TGTGCCAGCAGCGCGGGAGGGGGCGGCAATCAGCCCCAGCATTTT. It codes for CASSAGGGGNQPQHF.